This T cell receptor (beta chain) was sequenced in a study of shared clonotypes between healthy human individuals. Sequenced by immunoSEQ multiplex PCR; TCRdb stores in-frame clones only, minus some. The sample yields 740,000 or so clones, 55% to 85% seen once. J was trimmed by 6 bases and V by 4 bases; bases with no gene match: 1. This CDR3 region has 14 residues. Germline lookup yields CDR1 SNHLY and CDR2 FYNNEI. The clonotype originates from a woman in her 30s in good health. V is TRBV2 and J is TRBJ2-4; 12 nucleotides line up with TRBD2. The sequencing sample was made of memory CD4+ T cells sorted from blood. As for subset: CD45RA-negative fraction. The CDR3 DNA reads TGTGCCAGCAGTGGGACTAGCGGGATAAACATTCAGTACTTC. Residues: CASSGTSGINIQYF.